This T cell receptor (beta chain) emerged from a study of T cell repertoires in cytomegalovirus infection. About the study: Use of recently identified HLA-C-restricted and well-studied HLA-B-restricted CMV epitopes was part of the study. Public TCR beta signatures indicated both CMV infection and matching HLA type.

Germline V gene data show CDR1 as LGHNT and CDR2 as FRNRAP. Trimming removed 4 bases at V and 6 bases at J, with 13 bases between. The CDR3 totals 14 residues. TCRdb independently ran MiXCR on the reads; one entry per CDR3 protein. The profile shows roughly 500,000 distinct CDR3 sequences, approximately 40% of them singletons. Worth noting for this clonotype: The target antigen is unknown.

Study observations and caveats: Accumulated public TCR beta family frequency recognized individuals carrying CMV together with the relevant HLA. The ex vivo response was dominated by HLA-C-restricted CMV-specific TCR beta clonotypes.

This sequence was found in a human donor in good health (CMV status not recorded). Some clones in this sample may be carry-over from other donors' samples. V and J are TRBV12-5 and TRBJ2-1; D is possibly TRBD2 (6 bases). The sequencing here drew on cultured PBMCs, taken from culture after CMV antigen stimulation. The CDR3 region is CASGSPGLLNEQFF. The CDR3 DNA reads TGTGCTAGTGGTTCACCGGGACTTCTCAATGAGCAGTTCTTC.